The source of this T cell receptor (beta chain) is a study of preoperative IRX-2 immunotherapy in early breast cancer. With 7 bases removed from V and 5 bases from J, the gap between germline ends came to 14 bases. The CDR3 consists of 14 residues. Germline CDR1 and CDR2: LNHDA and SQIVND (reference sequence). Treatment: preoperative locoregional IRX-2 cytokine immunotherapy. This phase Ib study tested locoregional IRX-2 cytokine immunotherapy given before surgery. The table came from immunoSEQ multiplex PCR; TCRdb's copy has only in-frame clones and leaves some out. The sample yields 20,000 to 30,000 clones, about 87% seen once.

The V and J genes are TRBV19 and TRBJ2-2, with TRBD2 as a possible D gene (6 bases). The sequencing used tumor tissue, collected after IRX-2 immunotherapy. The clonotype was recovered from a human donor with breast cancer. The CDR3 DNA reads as TGTGCCAGTAAGGCGGGGCCGGGGACCGGGGAGCTGTTTTTT. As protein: CASKAGPGTGELFF.